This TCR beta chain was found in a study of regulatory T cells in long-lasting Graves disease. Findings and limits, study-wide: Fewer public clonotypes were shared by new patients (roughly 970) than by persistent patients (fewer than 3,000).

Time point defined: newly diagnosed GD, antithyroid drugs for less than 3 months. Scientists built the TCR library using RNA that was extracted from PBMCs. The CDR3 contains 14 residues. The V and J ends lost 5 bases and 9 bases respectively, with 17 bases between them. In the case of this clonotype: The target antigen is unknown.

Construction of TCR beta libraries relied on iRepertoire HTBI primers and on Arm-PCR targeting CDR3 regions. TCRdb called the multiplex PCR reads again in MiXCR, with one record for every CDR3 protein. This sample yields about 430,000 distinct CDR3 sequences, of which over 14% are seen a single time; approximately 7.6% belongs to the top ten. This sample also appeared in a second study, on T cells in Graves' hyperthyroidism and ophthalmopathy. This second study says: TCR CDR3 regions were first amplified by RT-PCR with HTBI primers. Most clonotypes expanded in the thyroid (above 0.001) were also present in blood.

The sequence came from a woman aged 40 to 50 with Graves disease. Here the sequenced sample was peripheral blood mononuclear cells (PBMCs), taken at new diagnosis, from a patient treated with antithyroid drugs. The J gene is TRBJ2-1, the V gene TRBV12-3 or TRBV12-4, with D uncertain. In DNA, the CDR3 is TGTGCCAGCAGTGACGCAGGTTCCAGATCTGAGCAGTTCTTC. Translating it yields CASSDAGSRSEQFF.